Below, 27 T cell receptor beta chains from the same sample are listed, as sequenced in a study of blood T cell repertoires in COVID-19 (dated by TCRdb to 2018 to 2021). Library preparation employed the immunoSEQ multiplex PCR assay. In TCRdb, the immuneACCESS table is reduced to in-frame sequences with V and J assigned. These tables do not hold every clone; where another copy was compared, an unresolved V gene accounts for under half, and the others remain unexplained. In this sample the table shows about 59,000 clones, approximately 80% of which occur a single time. The top ten clonotypes cover under 7.5% of the sample. The source material was peripheral blood. The receptors derive from a man in his 60s with acute or convalescent COVID-19.

V gene TRBV12-5 combines with J gene TRBJ1-3, with TRBD1 as a possible D gene (5 bases). The germline gives CDR1 LGHNT, CDR2 FRNRAP. The length of the CDR3 is 13 residues. V was cut by 7 bases and J by 7 bases, with 14 bases left in between. The CDR3 DNA reads as TGTGCTAGTGAGGGCAGGGCCCGGAACACCATATATTTT. Protein product: CASEGRARNTIYF.

V is TRBV24-1 and J is TRBJ1-5; D uncertain. The V end lost 4 bases, the J end lost 10 bases, and 19 bases lay between the germline ends. The germline V gene has CDR1 KGHDR and CDR2 SFDVKD. CDR3 length equals 15 residues. The DNA for the CDR3 is TGTGCCACCAGTGAAGGAGAGATCTCAGCATTCCCCCAGCATTTT. Translating it yields CATSEGEISAFPQHF.

The chain is built from TRBV30 and TRBJ1-1; 7 bases are a match to TRBD1. This CDR3 is built from 13 residues. V lost 4 bases and J lost 0; bases outside the gene matches: 2. The germline CDR1 and CDR2 sequences are GTSNPN and SVGIG (reference sequence). DNA for the CDR3: TGTGCCTGGACGGGACAGTTGAACACTGAAGCTTTCTTT. It encodes CAWTGQLNTEAFF. Complete variable domain (other parts from reference TRBV30 and TRBJ1-1): SQTIHQWPATLVQPVGSPLSLECTVEGTSNPNLYWYRQAAGRGLQLLFYSVGIGQISSEVPQNLSASRPQDRQFILSSKKLLLSDSGFYLCAWTGQLNTEAFFGQGTRLTVV.

This clone occurred a few times. This chain connects TRBV24-1 to TRBJ2-2; D might be TRBD2 (6 bases). This CDR3 is 16 amino acids long. V lost 4 bases, J lost 0 bases, and 11 bases lay in between. Per the germline V gene, CDR1 is KGHDR and CDR2 is SFDVKD. This CDR3 is CATSDRRGANTGELFF. In nucleotides, the CDR3 is TGTGCCACCAGTGACCGCCGCGGGGCGAACACCGGGGAGCTGTTTTTT.

This clone was recorded a few times. The V and J genes are TRBV9 and TRBJ2-3; 10 bases fit TRBD2. CDR3 length: 16 amino acids. V dropped 0 bases and J dropped 3; count of bases not matched to a gene: 4. Germline V lookup: CDR1 SGDLS, CDR2 YYNGEE. The CDR3 sequence is CASSVALAGLTDTQYF. The CDR3 DNA reads TGTGCCAGCAGCGTAGCACTAGCGGGGCTGACAGATACGCAGTATTTT.

The chain has TRBV15 and TRBJ1-6; no reliable D call. Germline loops: CDR1 LNHNV, CDR2 YYDKDF (reference sequence). The CDR3 extends over 14 amino acids. Trimming pared 4 bases from V and 8 bases from J, leaving 12 bases between. CDR3 nucleotides: TGTGCCACCAGCAATGAGTTTTCGGATTCACCCCTCCACTTT. This gives the protein CATSNEFSDSPLHF.

This chain links TRBV6-5 with TRBJ2-2; 10 bases map to TRBD2. The V gene's germline CDR1 is MNHEY and CDR2 SVGAGI. Losses at the gene ends were 2 bases for V and 5 bases for J; bases not matched to a gene: 5. The CDR3 has 16 residues. CDR3 protein: CASSYPSGGATGELFF. The CDR3 DNA sequence: TGTGCCAGCAGTTACCCGAGCGGGGGGGCAACCGGGGAGCTGTTTTTT.

The rearrangement uses TRBV4-2 and TRBJ1-2, with TRBD1 matching 7 bases. V was pared by 1 base and J by 4 bases, with 9 bases of the junction left unmatched. This CDR3 region has 16 residues. Germline CDR1 LGHNA, CDR2 YNFKEQ. The CDR3 sequence is CASSQAGATGAYGYTF. The CDR3 bases are TGTGCCAGCAGCCAAGCCGGGGCCACAGGGGCCTATGGCTACACCTTC.

The V and J genes are TRBV5-6 and TRBJ1-3; 8 positions match TRBD1. Looked up from germline, CDR1 is SGHDT and CDR2 is YYEEEE. V trimming: 3 bases; J trimming: 3 bases; junction bases outside the gene matches: 2. This CDR3 has 14 residues. DNA of the CDR3: TGTGCCAGCAGCTGGACAGGGATTGGAAACACCATATATTTT. Translation gives CASSWTGIGNTIYF.

The rearrangement joins TRBV4-1 to TRBJ2-7, with 8 nucleotides matching TRBD2. CDR1 and CDR2 from the germline V gene are MGHRA and YSYEKL. The CDR3 has 17 amino acids. V was clipped by 4 bases and J by 3 bases; unmatched bases: 14. The CDR3 nucleotides read TGCGCCAGCAGCCCCCCGGCGGCTAGCGGGCCAAACTACGAGCAGTACTTC. Amino acids: CASSPPAASGPNYEQYF.

The J gene is TRBJ1-1, the V gene TRBV10-3; TRBD1 matches at 7 bases. The CDR3 spans 14 residues. Looked up from germline, CDR1 is ENHRY and CDR2 is SYGVKD. With 6 bases clipped from V and 3 bases from J, the junction kept 7 bases outside the gene matches. As DNA, the CDR3 is TGTGCCATCAGCCGACAGGGTAAGGACACTGAAGCTTTCTTT. As protein: CAISRQGKDTEAFF.

The rearrangement uses TRBV5-1 and TRBJ1-4; 9 bases fit TRBD1. The J segment lost 8 bases and the V segment lost 4 bases, leaving 6 bases of the junction unmatched. CDR1 and CDR2 (germline): SGHRS, YFSETQ. CDR3 size: 14 residues. The CDR3 is CASSTGGAGEKLFF. DNA for the CDR3: TGCGCCAGCAGCACAGGGGGCGCTGGGGAAAAACTGTTTTTT.

The chain is built from TRBV4-1 and TRBJ1-4, with D tentatively TRBD1 (5 bases). Trimming shortened V by 4 bases and J by 4 bases, and 16 bases separated the two germline ends. Germline CDR1 is MGHRA and CDR2 is YSYEKL. The CDR3 extends over 16 amino acids. The CDR3 sequence is CASSRKFGGDNEKLFF. The CDR3 region has the DNA TGCGCCAGCAGCCGCAAATTCGGGGGGGATAATGAAAAACTGTTTTTT.

This chain joins TRBV18 and TRBJ1-2, with 7 bases that match TRBD1. The CDR3 has 12 amino acids. The V and J ends lost 3 bases and 6 bases, in that order; junction bases with no gene match: 1. Germline V gene data show CDR1 as KGHSH and CDR2 as LQKENI. In nucleotides, the CDR3 is TGTGCCAGCTCACCTACAGGGGATGGCTACACCTTC. Protein product: CASSPTGDGYTF.

This clone is a singleton in its sample. The chain combines TRBV4-1 with TRBJ2-2, with 11 bases matching TRBD1. The CDR3 extends over 19 amino acids. Germline V CDR1 and CDR2: MGHRA, YSYEKL. V gave up 1 base and J gave up 1 base; unmatched junction bases: 8. CDR3 DNA sequence: TGCGCCAGCAGCCAAGTCATACCGGGACAGGGGGGGAACACCGGGGAGCTGTTTTTT. Translating it yields CASSQVIPGQGGNTGELFF.

The rearrangement links TRBV27 to TRBJ1-6; the D gene is possibly TRBD1 (5 bases). Trimming shortened V by 1 base and J by 6 bases, and 10 bases separated the two germline ends. Germline CDR1 is MNHEY and CDR2 is SMNVEV (reference sequence). This CDR3 contains 15 residues. This CDR3 reads CASSLFGGSNSPLHF. The DNA of the CDR3 is TGTGCCAGCAGTTTATTCGGGGGTAGTAATTCACCCCTCCACTTT.

This chain joins TRBV27 and TRBJ1-1, with D hard to call. This CDR3 has 15 amino acids. Germline loops: CDR1 MNHEY, CDR2 SMNVEV (reference sequence). The V end lost 3 bases, the J end lost 3 bases, and 14 bases lay between the germline ends. In DNA, the CDR3 is TGTGCCAGCAGTTTCGGGTCACTTACCTACACTGAAGCTTTCTTT. Its translation is CASSFGSLTYTEAFF.

The chain couples TRBV27 to TRBJ1-4, with D unclear. This CDR3 has 14 amino acids. The V end was cut by 7 bases, the J end by 7 bases, with 16 bases between. Germline CDR1 MNHEY, CDR2 SMNVEV (reference sequence). The CDR3 nucleotides read TGTGCCAGCACCTGGGGAGACCCGGGTGAAAAACTGTTTTTT. It yields the protein CASTWGDPGEKLFF.

This chain connects TRBV28 to TRBJ1-6; 9 bases line up with TRBD1. The germline CDR1 and CDR2 sequences are MDHEN and SYDVKM. The ends lost 6 bases at V and 7 bases at J; junction bases unmatched: 7. This CDR3 contains 15 residues. CDR3 coding DNA: TGTGCCAGCAGCGTTAGGGGACAGGGAAATTCACCCCTCCACTTT. Encoded protein: CASSVRGQGNSPLHF.

The chain combines TRBV19 with TRBJ1-6, with TRBD1 identical over 9 bases. The CDR3 spans 15 residues. The junction had 2 bases not matched to a gene; V was cut back by 4 bases and J by 4 bases. The germline CDR1 and CDR2 sequences are LNHDA and SQIVND (reference sequence). The CDR3 nucleotides are TGTGCCAGTAGTAGACAGGGGGAGTATAATTCACCCCTCCACTTT. Translation: CASSRQGEYNSPLHF.

V is TRBV2 and J is TRBJ2-3; D gene unclear. Per germline, CDR1 SNHLY and CDR2 FYNNEI. The CDR3 is made up of 14 amino acids. Trimming stripped 6 bases from V and 4 bases from J, with 14 bases between. For the CDR3, the DNA is TGTGCCAGCAGCCAAGAGGCGTCCCCAGATACGCAGTATTTT. Protein sequence: CASSQEASPDTQYF.

The chain carries TRBV29-1 and TRBJ2-2; either TRBD1 or TRBD2 may supply D (5 bases each). Per germline, CDR1 SQVTM and CDR2 ANQGSEA. CDR3 length: 12 amino acids. V gave up 7 bases and J gave up 6 bases, with 12 bases separating them. The CDR3 spells CSAGLGPGELFF. Written as DNA, the CDR3 is TGCAGCGCGGGGCTGGGGCCCGGGGAGCTGTTTTTT.

The rearrangement uses TRBV29-1 and TRBJ1-2; the D gene is possibly TRBD1 (6 bases). This CDR3 is 13 amino acids long. Germline CDR1 and CDR2: SQVTM and ANQGSEA. The V gene lost 6 bases and the J gene lost 1 base, with 12 bases spanning the gap. The CDR3 loop is CSVYRDLNYGYTF. In DNA, the CDR3 is TGCAGCGTCTACAGGGACCTTAACTATGGCTACACCTTC.

The rearrangement uses TRBV7-8 and TRBJ2-5; 7 positions match TRBD1. The V segment lost 5 bases and the J segment 1 base; nucleotides outside the gene matches: 16. The CDR3 runs 18 residues. In germline, CDR1 is SGHVS, CDR2 FQNEAQ. CDR3 loop: CASSQRQGRIVSQETQYF. CDR3 DNA sequence: TGTGCCAGCAGCCAGAGACAGGGACGGATCGTCAGCCAAGAGACCCAGTACTTC.

CDR3 in DNA: TGTGCCAGCAGCCAAGATCCCGGGAGGAGGGCTGAAGCTTTCTTT. Translated: CASSQDPGRRAEAFF. The chain employs TRBV3-1 (or the pseudogene TRBV3-2) and TRBJ1-1; D is ambiguous. This CDR3 spans 15 amino acids. Germline V gives CDR1 LGHDT, CDR2 YNNKEL (reference sequence). The V and J ends lost 0 bases and 6 bases respectively, with 14 bases between them.

This chain links TRBV15 with TRBJ2-3, with D uncertain. The V and J ends lost 3 bases and 8 bases respectively, with 9 bases between them. CDR3 size: 12 residues. Per germline, CDR1 LNHNV and CDR2 YYDKDF (reference sequence). CDR3 region: CATSRASGTQYF. CDR3 sequence (DNA): TGTGCCACCAGCAGGGCCAGTGGTACGCAGTATTTT.

The chain uses TRBV30 and TRBJ1-1; no firm D call. The CDR3 is 14 residues long. Trimming cost V 3 bases and J 6 bases, with 17 bases left between them. Germline assignment: CDR1 GTSNPN and CDR2 SVGIG (reference sequence). The CDR3 is CAWSPPRSYPEAFF. CDR3 in DNA: TGTGCCTGGAGCCCTCCCCGGTCGTACCCTGAAGCTTTCTTT.